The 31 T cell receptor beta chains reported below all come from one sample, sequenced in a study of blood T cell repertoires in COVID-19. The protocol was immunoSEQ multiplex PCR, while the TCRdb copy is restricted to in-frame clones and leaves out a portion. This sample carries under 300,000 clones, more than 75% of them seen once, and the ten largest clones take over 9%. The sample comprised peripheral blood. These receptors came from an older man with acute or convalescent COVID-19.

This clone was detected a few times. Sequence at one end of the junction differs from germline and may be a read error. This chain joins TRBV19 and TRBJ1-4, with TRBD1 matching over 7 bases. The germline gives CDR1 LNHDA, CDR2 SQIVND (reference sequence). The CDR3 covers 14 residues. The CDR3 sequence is CASGIQGTNEKLFF. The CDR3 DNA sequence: TGTGCCAGTGGTATACAGGGGACTAATGAAAAACTGTTTTTT.

As DNA, the CDR3 is TGTGCCAGCGGTGCCGGGGAAGACTATGGCTACACCTTC. This translates into CASGAGEDYGYTF. The chain carries TRBV2 and TRBJ1-2; D unresolved. Germline V gene sequence: CDR1 SNHLY, CDR2 FYNNEI. CDR3 length equals 13 residues. V was shortened by 8 bases and J by 3 bases, with 13 bases between the two germline ends.

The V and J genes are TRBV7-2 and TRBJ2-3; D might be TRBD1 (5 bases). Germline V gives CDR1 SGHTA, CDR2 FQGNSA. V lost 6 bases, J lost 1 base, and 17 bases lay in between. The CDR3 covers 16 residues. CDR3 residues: CASSPFMAGRTDTQYF. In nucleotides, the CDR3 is TGTGCCAGCAGTCCCTTTATGGCAGGGCGCACAGATACGCAGTATTTT.

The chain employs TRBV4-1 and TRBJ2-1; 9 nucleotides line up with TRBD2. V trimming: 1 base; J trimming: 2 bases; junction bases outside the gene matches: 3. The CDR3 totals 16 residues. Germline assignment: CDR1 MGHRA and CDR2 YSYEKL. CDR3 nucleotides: TGCGCCAGCAGCCAAGCGGCTAGCGGGGCCTACAATGAGCAGTTCTTC. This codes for CASSQAASGAYNEQFF.

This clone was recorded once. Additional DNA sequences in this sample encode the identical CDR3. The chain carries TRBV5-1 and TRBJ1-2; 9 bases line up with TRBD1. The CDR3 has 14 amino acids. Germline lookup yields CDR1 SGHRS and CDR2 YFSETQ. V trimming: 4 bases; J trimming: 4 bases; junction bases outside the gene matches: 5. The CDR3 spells CASSGGQGGYGYTF. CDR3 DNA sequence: TGCGCCAGCAGCGGGGGACAGGGAGGCTATGGCTACACCTTC.

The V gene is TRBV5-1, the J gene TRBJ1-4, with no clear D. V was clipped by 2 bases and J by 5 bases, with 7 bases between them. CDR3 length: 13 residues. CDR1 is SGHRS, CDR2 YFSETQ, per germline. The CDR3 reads CASSFGENEKLFF. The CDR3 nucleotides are TGCGCCAGCAGCTTCGGTGAAAATGAAAAACTGTTTTTT.

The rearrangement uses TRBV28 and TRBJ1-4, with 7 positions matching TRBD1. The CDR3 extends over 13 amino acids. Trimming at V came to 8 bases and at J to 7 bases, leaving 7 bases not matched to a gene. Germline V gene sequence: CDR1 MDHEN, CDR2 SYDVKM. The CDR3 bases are TGTGCCAGCGCAACAGGGGTGGGTGAAAAACTGTTTTTT. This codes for CASATGVGEKLFF.

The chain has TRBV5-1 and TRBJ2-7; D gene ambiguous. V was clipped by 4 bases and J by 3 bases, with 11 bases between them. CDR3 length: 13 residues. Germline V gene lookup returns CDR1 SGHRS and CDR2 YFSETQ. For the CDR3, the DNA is TGCGCCAGCAGCGTTTCGTCGTACTACGAGCAGTACTTC. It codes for CASSVSSYYEQYF. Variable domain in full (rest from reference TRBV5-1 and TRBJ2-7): KAGVTQTPRYLIKTRGQQVTLSCSPISGHRSVSWYQQTPGQGLQFLFEYFSETQRNKGNFPGRFSGRQFSNSRSEMNVSTLELGDSALYLCASSVSSYYEQYFGPGTRLTVT.

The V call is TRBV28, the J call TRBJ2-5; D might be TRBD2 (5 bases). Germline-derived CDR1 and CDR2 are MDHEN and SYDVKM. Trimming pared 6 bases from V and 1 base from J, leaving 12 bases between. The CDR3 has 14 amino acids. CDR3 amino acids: CASRSGDSQETQYF. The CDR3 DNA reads TGTGCCAGCAGGAGCGGTGATTCCCAAGAGACCCAGTACTTC.

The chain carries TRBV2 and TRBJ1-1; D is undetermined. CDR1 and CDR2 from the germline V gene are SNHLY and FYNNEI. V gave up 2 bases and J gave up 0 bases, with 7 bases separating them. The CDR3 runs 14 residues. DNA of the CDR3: TGTGCCAGCAGTGAATTCTCGGTGAACACTGAAGCTTTCTTT. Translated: CASSEFSVNTEAFF.

In DNA, the CDR3 is TGTGCCAGCAGCAATCTATCGGTCCTCTACGAGCAGTACTTC. Translating gives CASSNLSVLYEQYF. The chain is built from TRBV21-1 and TRBJ2-7; the D call TRBD2 from the table was never checked on the DNA. TRBV21-1 is a pseudogene segment. The CDR3 contains 14 residues.

The DNA for the CDR3 is TGTGCCAGCAGCCTGACAGGGGCTTCCTACTTC. The encoded protein is CASSLTGASYF. The gene calls are TRBV28 and TRBJ2-7, with 8 bases lining up with TRBD1. Germline CDR1 and CDR2: MDHEN and SYDVKM. The CDR3 is 11 amino acids. V gave up 6 bases and J gave up 13 bases; unmatched junction bases: 8.

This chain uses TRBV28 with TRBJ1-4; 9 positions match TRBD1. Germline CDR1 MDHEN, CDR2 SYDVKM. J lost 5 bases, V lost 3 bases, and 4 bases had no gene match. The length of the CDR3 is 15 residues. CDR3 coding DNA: TGTGCCAGCAGTTTGGGGGACAGGGCGAATGAAAAACTGTTTTTT. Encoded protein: CASSLGDRANEKLFF.

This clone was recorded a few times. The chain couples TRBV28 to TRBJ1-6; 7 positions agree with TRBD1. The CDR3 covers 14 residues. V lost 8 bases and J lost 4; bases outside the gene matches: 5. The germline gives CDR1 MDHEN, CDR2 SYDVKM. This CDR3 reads CASQGGFYNSPLHF. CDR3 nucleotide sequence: TGTGCCAGCCAGGGGGGATTTTATAATTCACCCCTCCACTTT.

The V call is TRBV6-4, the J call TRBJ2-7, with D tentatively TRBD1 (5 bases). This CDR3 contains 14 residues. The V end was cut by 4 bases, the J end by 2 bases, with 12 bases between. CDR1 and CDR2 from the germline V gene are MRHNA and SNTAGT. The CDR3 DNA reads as TGTGCCAGCAGTGGTGGGGCCGGTGCCTACGAGCAGTACTTC. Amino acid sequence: CASSGGAGAYEQYF.

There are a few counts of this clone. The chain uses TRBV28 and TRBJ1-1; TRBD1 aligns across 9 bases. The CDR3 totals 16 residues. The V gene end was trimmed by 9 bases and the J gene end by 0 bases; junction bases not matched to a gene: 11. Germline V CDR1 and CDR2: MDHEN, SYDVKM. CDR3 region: CASRTPDRGMNTEAFF. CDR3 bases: TGTGCCAGTAGGACCCCGGACAGGGGTATGAACACTGAAGCTTTCTTT. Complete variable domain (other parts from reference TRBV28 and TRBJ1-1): DVKVTQSSRYLVKRTGEKVFLECVQDMDHENMFWYRQDPGLGLRLIYFSYDVKMKEKGDIPEGYSVSREKKERFSLILESASTNQTSMYLCASRTPDRGMNTEAFFGQGTRLTVV.

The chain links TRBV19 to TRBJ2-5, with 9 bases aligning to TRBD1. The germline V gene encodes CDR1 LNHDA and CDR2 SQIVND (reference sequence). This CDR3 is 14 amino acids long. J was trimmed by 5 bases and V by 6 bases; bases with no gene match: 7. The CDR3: CASRDRGAGETQYF. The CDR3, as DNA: TGTGCCAGTAGGGACAGGGGAGCCGGCGAGACCCAGTACTTC.

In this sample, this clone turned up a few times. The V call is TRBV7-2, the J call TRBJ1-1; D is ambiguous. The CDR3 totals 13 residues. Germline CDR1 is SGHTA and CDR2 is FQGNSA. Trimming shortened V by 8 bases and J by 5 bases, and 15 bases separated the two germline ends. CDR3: CASDYGVQTEAFF. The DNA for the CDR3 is TGTGCCAGCGACTACGGGGTACAGACTGAAGCTTTCTTT.

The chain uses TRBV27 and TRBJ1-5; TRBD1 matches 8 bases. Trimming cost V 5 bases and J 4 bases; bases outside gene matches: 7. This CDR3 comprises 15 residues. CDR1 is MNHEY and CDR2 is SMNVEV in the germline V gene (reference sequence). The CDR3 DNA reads TGTGCCAGCAGTCCCGGGACAGGTGCTAATCAGCCCCAGCATTTT. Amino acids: CASSPGTGANQPQHF.

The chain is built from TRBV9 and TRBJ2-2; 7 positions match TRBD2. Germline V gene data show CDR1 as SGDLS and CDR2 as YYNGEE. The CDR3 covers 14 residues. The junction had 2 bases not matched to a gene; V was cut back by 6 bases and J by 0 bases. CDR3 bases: TGTGCCAGCATGAGCGGGGCGAACACCGGGGAGCTGTTTTTT. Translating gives CASMSGANTGELFF.

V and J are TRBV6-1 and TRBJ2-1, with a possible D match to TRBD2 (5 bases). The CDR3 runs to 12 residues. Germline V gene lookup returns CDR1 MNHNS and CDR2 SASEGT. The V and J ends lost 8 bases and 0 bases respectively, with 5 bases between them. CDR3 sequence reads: CASGSSYNEQFF. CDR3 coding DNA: TGTGCCAGCGGGAGCTCCTACAATGAGCAGTTCTTC.

The CDR3 loop reads CASPRTAGGTPINSPLHF. The CDR3 nucleotides are TGTGCCAGCCCTCGGACTGCCGGGGGGACCCCCATTAATTCACCCCTCCACTTT. V is TRBV27 and J is TRBJ1-6, with D perhaps TRBD1 (5 bases). This CDR3 is 18 amino acids long. V was shortened by 8 bases and J by 6 bases, with 26 bases between the two germline ends. CDR1 is MNHEY and CDR2 is SMNVEV in the germline V gene (reference sequence).

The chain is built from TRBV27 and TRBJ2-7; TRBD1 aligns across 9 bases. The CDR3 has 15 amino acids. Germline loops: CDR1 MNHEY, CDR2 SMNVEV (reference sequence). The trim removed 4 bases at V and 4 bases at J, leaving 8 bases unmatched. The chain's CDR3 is CASSSTGGAGYEQYF. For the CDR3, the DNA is TGTGCCAGCAGTTCTACAGGGGGCGCGGGGTACGAGCAGTACTTC.

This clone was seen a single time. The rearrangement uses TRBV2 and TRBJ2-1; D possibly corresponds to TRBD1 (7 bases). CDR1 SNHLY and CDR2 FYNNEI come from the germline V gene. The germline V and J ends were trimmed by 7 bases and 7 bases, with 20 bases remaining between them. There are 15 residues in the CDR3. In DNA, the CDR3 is TGTGCCAGCACCGGATTAGCGTCAGGGGGGAATGAGCAGTTCTTC. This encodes CASTGLASGGNEQFF.

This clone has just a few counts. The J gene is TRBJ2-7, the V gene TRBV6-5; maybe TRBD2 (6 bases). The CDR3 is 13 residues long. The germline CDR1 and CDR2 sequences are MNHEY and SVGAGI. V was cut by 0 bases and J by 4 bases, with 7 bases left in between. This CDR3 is CASSYSEGYEQYF. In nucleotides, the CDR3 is TGTGCCAGCAGTTACTCGGAGGGGTACGAGCAGTACTTC.

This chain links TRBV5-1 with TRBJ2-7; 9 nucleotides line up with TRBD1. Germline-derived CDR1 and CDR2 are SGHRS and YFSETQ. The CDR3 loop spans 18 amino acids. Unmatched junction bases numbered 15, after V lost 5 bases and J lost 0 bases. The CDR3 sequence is CASRKETGGATSSYEQYF. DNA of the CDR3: TGCGCCAGCAGGAAGGAGACAGGGGGTGCCACGTCCTCCTACGAGCAGTACTTC.

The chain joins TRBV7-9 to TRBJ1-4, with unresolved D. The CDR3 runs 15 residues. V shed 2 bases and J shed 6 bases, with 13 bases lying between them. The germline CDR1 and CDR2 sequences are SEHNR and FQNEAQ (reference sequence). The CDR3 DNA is TGTGCCAGCAGCTTACCTCGGTTCCAGGATGAAAAACTGTTTTTT. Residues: CASSLPRFQDEKLFF.

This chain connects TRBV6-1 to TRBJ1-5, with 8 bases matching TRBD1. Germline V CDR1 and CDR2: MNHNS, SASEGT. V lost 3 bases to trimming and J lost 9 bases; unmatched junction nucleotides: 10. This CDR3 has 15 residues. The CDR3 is CASSEPGTGSRPQHF. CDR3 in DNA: TGTGCCAGCAGTGAGCCCGGGACAGGCAGCCGGCCCCAGCATTTT.

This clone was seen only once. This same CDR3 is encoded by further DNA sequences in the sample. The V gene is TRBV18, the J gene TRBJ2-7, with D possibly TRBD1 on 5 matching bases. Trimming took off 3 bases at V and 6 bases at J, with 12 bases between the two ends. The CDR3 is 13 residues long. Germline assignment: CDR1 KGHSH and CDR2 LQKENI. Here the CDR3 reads CASSPQGSGEQYF. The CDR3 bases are TGTGCCAGCTCACCTCAGGGTTCAGGCGAGCAGTACTTC.

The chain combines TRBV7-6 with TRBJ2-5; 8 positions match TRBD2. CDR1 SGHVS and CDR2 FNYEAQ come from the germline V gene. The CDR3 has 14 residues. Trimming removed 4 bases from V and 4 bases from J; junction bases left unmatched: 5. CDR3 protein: CASSSRGGGETQYF. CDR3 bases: TGTGCCAGCAGCTCACGGGGGGGTGGAGAGACCCAGTACTTC. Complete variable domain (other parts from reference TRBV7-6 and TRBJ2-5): GAGVSQSPRYKVTKRGQDVALRCDPISGHVSLYWYRQALGQGPEFLTYFNYEAQQDKSGLPNDRFSAERPEGSISTLTIQRTEQRDSAMYRCASSSRGGGETQYFGPGTRLLVL.

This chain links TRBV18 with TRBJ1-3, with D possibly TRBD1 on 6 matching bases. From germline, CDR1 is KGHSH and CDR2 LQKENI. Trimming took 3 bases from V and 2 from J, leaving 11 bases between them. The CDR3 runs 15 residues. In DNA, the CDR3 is TGTGCCAGCTCACCGAGGACAGACCCTGGAAACACCATATATTTT. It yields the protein CASSPRTDPGNTIYF. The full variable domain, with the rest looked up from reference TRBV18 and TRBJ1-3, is NAGVMQNPRHLVRRRGQEARLRCSPMKGHSHVYWYRQLPEEGLKFMVYLQKENIIDESGMPKERFSAEFPKEGPSILRIQQVVRGDSAAYFCASSPRTDPGNTIYFGEGSWLTVV.